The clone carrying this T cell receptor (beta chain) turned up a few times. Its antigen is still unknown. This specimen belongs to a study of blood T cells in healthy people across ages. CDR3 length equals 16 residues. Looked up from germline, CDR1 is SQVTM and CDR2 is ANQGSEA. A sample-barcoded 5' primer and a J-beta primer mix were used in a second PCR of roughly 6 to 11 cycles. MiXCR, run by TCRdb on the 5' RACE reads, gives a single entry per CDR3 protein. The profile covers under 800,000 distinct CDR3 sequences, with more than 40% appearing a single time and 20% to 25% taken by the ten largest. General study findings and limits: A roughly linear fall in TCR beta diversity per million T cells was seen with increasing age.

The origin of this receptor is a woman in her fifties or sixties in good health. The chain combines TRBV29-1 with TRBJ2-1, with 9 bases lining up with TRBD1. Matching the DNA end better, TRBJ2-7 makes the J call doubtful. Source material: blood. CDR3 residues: CSVEDWGQGSYNEQYF. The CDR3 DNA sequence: TGCAGCGTTGAAGATTGGGGACAGGGATCCTACAATGAGCAGTACTTC.